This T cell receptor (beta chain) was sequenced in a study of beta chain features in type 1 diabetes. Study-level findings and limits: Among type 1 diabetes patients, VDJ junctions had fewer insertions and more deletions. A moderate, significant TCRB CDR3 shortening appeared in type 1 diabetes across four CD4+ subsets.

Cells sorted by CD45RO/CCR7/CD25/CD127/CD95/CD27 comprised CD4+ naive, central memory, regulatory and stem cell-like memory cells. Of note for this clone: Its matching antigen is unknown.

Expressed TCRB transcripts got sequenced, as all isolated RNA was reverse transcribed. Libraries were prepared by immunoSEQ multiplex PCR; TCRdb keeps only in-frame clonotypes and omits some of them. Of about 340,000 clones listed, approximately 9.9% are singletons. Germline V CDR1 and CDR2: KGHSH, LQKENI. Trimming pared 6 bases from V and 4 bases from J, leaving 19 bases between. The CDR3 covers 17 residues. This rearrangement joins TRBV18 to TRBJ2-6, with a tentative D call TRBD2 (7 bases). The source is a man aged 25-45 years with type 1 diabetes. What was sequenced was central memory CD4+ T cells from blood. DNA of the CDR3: TGTGCCAGCTCTCCGAACGGGGGGCGCCCCGGGGCCAACGTCCTGACTTTC. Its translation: CASSPNGGRPGANVLTF.